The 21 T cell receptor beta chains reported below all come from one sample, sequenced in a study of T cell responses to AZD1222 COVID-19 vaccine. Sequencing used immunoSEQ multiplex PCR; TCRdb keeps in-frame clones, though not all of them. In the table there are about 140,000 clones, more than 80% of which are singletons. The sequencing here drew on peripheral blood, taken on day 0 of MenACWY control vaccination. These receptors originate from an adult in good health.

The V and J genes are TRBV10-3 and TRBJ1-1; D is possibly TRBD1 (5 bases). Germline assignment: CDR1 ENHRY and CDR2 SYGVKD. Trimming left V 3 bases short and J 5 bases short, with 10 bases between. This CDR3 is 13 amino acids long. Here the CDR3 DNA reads TGTGCCATCAGTGACCGGGGGGGGACTGAAGCTTTCTTT. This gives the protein CAISDRGGTEAFF.

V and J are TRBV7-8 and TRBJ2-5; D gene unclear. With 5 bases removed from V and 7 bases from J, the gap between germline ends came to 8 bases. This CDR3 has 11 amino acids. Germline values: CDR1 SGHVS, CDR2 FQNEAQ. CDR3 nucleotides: TGTGCCAGCAGCCTAGAACTGACCCAGTACTTC. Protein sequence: CASSLELTQYF. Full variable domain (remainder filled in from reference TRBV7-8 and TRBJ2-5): GAGVSQSPRYKVAKRGQDVALRCDPISGHVSLFWYQQALGQGPEFLTYFQNEAQLDKSGLPSDRFFAERPEGSVSTLKIQRTQQEDSAVYLCASSLELTQYFGPGTRLLVL.

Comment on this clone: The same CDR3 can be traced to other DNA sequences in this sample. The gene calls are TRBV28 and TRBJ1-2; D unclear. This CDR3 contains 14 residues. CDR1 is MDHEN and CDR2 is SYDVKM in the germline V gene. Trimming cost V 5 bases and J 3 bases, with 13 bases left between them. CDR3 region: CASSPPGRDYGYTF. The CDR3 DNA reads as TGTGCCAGCAGTCCACCGGGTAGGGACTATGGCTACACCTTC.

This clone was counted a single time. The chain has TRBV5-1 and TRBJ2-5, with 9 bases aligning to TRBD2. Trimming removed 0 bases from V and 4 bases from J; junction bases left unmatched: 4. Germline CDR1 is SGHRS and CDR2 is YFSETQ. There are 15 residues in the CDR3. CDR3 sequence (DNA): TGCGCCAGCAGCTTGGGGCAGACTAGCGGAGAGACCCAGTACTTC. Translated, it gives CASSLGQTSGETQYF.

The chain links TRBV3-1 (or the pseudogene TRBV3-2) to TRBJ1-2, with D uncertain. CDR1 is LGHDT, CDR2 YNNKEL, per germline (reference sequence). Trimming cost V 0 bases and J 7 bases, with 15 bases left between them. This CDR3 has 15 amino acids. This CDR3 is CASSQDGVIRRGYTF. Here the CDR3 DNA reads TGTGCCAGCAGCCAAGACGGGGTCATTCGGCGTGGCTACACCTTC.

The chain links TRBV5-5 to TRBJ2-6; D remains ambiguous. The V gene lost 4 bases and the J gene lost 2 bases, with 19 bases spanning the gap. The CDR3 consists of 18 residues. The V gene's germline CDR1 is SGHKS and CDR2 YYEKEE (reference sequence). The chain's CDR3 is CASSPTPTNPTGANVLTF. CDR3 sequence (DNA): TGTGCCAGCAGCCCAACCCCGACCAACCCCACTGGGGCCAACGTCCTGACTTTC.

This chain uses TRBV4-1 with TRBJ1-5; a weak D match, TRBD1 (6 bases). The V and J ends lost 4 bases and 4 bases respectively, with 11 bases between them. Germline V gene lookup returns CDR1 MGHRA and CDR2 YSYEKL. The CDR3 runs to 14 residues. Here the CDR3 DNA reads TGCGCCAGCAGCCCACAGGGATTAAATCAGCCCCAGCATTTT. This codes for CASSPQGLNQPQHF.

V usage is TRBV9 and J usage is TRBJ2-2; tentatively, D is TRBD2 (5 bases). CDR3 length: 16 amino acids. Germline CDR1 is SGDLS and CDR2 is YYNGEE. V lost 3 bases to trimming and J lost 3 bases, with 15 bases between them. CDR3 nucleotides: TGTGCCAGCAGCGAGGGAGCTATGAGTTACACCGGGGAGCTGTTTTTT. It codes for CASSEGAMSYTGELFF.

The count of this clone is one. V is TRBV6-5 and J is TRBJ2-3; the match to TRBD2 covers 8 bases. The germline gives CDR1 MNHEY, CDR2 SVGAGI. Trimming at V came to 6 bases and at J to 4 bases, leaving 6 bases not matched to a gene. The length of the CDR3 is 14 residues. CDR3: CASRPGLEADTQYF. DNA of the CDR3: TGTGCCAGCAGACCGGGACTAGAGGCAGATACGCAGTATTTT.

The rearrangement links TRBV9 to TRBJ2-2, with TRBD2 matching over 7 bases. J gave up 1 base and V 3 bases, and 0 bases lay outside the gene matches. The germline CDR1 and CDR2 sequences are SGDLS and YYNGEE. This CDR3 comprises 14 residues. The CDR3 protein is CASSAGGNTGELFF. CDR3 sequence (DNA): TGTGCCAGCAGCGCGGGAGGGAACACCGGGGAGCTGTTTTTT.

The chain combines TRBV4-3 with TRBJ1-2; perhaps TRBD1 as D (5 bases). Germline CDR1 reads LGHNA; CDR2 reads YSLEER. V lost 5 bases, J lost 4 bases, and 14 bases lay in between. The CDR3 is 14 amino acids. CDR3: CASSKRQSLYGYTF. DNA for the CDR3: TGCGCCAGCAGCAAACGACAGAGCCTCTATGGCTACACCTTC.

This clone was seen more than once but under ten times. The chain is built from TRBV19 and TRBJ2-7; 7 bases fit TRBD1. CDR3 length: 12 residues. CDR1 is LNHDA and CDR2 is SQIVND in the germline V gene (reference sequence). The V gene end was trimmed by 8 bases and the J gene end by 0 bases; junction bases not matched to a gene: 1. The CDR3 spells CASGDSSYEQYF. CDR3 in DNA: TGTGCCAGTGGGGACAGCTCCTACGAGCAGTACTTC.

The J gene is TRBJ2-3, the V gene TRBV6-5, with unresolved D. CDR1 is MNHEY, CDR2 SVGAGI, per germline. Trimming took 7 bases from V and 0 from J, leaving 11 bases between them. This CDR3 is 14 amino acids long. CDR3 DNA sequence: TGTGCCAGCAACCCCGGCCTTAGCACAGATACGCAGTATTTT. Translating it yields CASNPGLSTDTQYF.

The CDR3 protein is CASSLEVGPSPLHF. In DNA, the CDR3 is TGCGCCAGCAGCTTGGAGGTCGGGCCTTCACCCCTCCACTTT. The J gene is TRBJ1-6, the V gene TRBV5-1, with D unclear. The CDR3 is made up of 14 amino acids. With 0 bases removed from V and 9 bases from J, the gap between germline ends came to 10 bases. CDR1 is SGHRS, CDR2 YFSETQ, per germline.

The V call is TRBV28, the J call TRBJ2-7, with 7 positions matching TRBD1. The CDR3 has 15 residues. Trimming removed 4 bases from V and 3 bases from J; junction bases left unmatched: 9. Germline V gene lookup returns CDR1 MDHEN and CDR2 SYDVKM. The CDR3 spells CASSSRQGVGYEQYF. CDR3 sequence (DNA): TGTGCCAGCAGTTCGCGTCAGGGGGTAGGCTACGAGCAGTACTTC.

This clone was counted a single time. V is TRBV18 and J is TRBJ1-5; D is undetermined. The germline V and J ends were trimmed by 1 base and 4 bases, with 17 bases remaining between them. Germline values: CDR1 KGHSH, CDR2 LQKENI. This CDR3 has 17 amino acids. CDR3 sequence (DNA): TGTGCCAGCTCACCACGATACCCACGCCGGGGAAATCAGCCCCAGCATTTT. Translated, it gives CASSPRYPRRGNQPQHF. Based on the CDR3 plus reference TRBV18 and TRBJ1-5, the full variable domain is NAGVMQNPRHLVRRRGQEARLRCSPMKGHSHVYWYRQLPEEGLKFMVYLQKENIIDESGMPKERFSAEFPKEGPSILRIQQVVRGDSAAYFCASSPRYPRRGNQPQHFGDGTRLSIL.

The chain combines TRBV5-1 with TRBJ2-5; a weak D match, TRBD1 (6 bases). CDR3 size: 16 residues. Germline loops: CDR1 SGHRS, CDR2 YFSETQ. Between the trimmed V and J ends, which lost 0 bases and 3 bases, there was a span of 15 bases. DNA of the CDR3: TGCGCCAGCAGCTTGGGCAGGGGCGAGGTCAAAGAGACCCAGTACTTC. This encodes CASSLGRGEVKETQYF.

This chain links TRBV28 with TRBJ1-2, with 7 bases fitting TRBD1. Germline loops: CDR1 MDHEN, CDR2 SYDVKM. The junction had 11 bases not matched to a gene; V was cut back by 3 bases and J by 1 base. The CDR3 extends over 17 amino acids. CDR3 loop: CASSFPGTVPFNYGYTF. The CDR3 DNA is TGTGCCAGCAGTTTTCCGGGGACAGTGCCCTTTAACTATGGCTACACCTTC.

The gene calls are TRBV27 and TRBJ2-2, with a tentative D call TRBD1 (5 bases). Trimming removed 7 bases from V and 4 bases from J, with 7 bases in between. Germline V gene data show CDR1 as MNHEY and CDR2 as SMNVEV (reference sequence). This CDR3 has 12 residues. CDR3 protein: CASTTVTGELFF. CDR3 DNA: TGTGCCAGCACGACAGTCACCGGGGAGCTGTTTTTT.

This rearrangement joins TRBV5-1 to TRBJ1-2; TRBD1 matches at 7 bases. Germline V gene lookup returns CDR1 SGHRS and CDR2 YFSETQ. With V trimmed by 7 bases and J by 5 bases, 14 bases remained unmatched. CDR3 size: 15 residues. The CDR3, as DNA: TGCGCCAGCGGGAAAACAGGGGAGTCTTGGTATGGCTACACCTTC. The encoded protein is CASGKTGESWYGYTF. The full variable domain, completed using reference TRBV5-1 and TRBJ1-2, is KAGVTQTPRYLIKTRGQQVTLSCSPISGHRSVSWYQQTPGQGLQFLFEYFSETQRNKGNFPGRFSGRQFSNSRSEMNVSTLELGDSALYLCASGKTGESWYGYTFGSGTRLTVV.

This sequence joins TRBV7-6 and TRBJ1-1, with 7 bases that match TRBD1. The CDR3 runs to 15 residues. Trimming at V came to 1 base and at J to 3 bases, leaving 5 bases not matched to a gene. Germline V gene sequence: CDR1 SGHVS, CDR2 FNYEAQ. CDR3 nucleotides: TGTGCCAGCAGCTTAGGCCCAGGGGGAGACACTGAAGCTTTCTTT. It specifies CASSLGPGGDTEAFF.